The rows below give T cell receptor beta chains drawn from one sample of a study of T-cell memory formation after mild COVID-19. TCRdb re-called the 5' RACE reads with MiXCR, one entry per CDR3 protein. The sample lists 410,000 or so distinct CDR3 sequences; around 22% were seen once. The sequencing input was PBMCs or a T cell subset sorted from them (not recorded which). The receptors originated from an adult woman who had mild COVID-19 (a few samples of this study predate the infection). Cell type and time point are not known. The CDR3 runs from the conserved cysteine through the conserved F or W. A D gene is named only where the DNA matches it firmly.

TRBV7-3,TRBJ2-7,-,CASSFTGGGTYEQYF
TRBV24-1,TRBJ2-3,-,CATSTTGAADTQYF
TRBV9,TRBJ2-1,TRBD2,CASSSKRDLYNEQFF
TRBV29-1,TRBJ2-3,-,CSVDGTPTDTQYF
TRBV5-1,TRBJ2-3,TRBD2,CASSLEGPSGGTDTQYF
TRBV6-2/TRBV6-3,TRBJ1-2,-,CASSNSGTALYGYTF
TRBV2,TRBJ2-1,-,CASSWGTYNEQFF
TRBV4-1,TRBJ2-7,-,CASSQEGASGYEQYF
TRBV10-3,TRBJ2-3,TRBD1,CAISESGTGIRTDTQYF
TRBV7-7,TRBJ2-3,-,CASSGPTVVGLTDTQYF
TRBV24-1,TRBJ2-5,TRBD1,CATSDAVTGMRETQYF
TRBV4-2,TRBJ2-7,-,CASSSGESLPREQYF
TRBV20-1,TRBJ2-5,TRBD1,CSARTGQGTQYF
TRBV11-3,TRBJ2-5,-,CASSLNGVAQETQYF
TRBV11-1,TRBJ2-3,TRBD1,CASSRGPEDTQYF
TRBV5-1,TRBJ2-7,TRBD2,CASSLEPGGSTYEQYF
TRBV7-3,TRBJ2-2,-,CASSLQHTNTGELFF
TRBV29-1,TRBJ2-1,-,CSVDGGQRSYNEQFF
TRBV30,TRBJ2-1,TRBD2,CAWSGGLAAWGEQFF
TRBV7-6,TRBJ2-4,TRBD1,CASSLEGQGVGKNIQYF
TRBV7-2,TRBJ2-2,-,CASSFATADTGELFF
TRBV12-3/TRBV12-4,TRBJ2-7,-,CASSLYGGTYEQYF
TRBV20-1,TRBJ2-7,-,CRAPPIDRPFSYEQYF
TRBV5-1,TRBJ2-3,-,CASGIDGLSTDTQYF
TRBV7-6,TRBJ1-1,TRBD1,CASSFPGGQNTEAFF
TRBV7-2,TRBJ1-5,-,CASSQYGGNQPQHF
TRBV20-1,TRBJ2-7,-,CSASRLEEQYF
TRBV7-9,TRBJ1-1,-,CASSPVPGAFF
TRBV2,TRBJ2-1,TRBD1,CASQHRGPGQGLEEQFF
TRBV2,TRBJ2-1,TRBD2,CASSTGTSGSRGYNEQFF
TRBV7-6,TRBJ2-3,-,CASSSIDPADTQYF
TRBV6-5,TRBJ1-2,-,CASSYYPQGSDNGYTF
TRBV7-9,TRBJ2-1,-,CASSHDGAGASYNEQFF
TRBV5-1,TRBJ2-1,-,CASMAGPSLGDEQFF
TRBV9,TRBJ1-1,-,CASSPHKGRGENTEAFF
TRBV14,TRBJ1-2,-,CASSRPGIYGYTF
TRBV24-1,TRBJ2-7,-,CATSDPGTREQYF
TRBV29-1,TRBJ1-5,TRBD1,CSVGAGGNQPQHF
TRBV10-3,TRBJ2-3,TRBD2,CAISGTSGTQYF
TRBV9,TRBJ1-1,-,CASSERPTNTEAFF
TRBV20-1,TRBJ1-2,-,CSARGWGGYTF
TRBV29-1,TRBJ2-2,-,CSVVRGDRNTGELFF
TRBV9,TRBJ2-7,-,CASSPIGDLSYEQYF
TRBV3-1,TRBJ1-1,-,CASKPGEGTEAFF
TRBV7-9,TRBJ1-1,TRBD1,CASSFSAGQVTEAFF
TRBV5-1,TRBJ1-2,TRBD1,CASSFNTGDSPFGYTF
TRBV9,TRBJ2-3,-,CASSVDHTQYF
TRBV5-6,TRBJ1-6,TRBD1,CASSSSSRGPQSPLHF
TRBV4-2,TRBJ1-5,-,CASSFRGRGQPQHF